Below are 25 T cell receptor beta chains sequenced from a single sample in a study of spatial heterogeneity in lung cancer. These receptors have no known antigen. Points from the study as a whole: Higher tumor mutation counts went along with higher counts of expanded intratumoral alpha and beta TCRs.

As for time point: sample taken at primary tumor resection. TCRdb used MiXCR to reprocess the 5' RACE reads, holding one entry per CDR3 protein. Among over 2,000 distinct CDR3 sequences listed, roughly 5.8% were seen once. This specimen was lung tumor tissue, taken at surgery. These receptors came from a male donor with early-stage non-small cell lung cancer.

By share, this clonotype ranks as large. The library was prepared for alpha chains; this beta chain is a stray read, so its frequency means little. This chain uses TRBV27 with TRBJ1-2, with D perhaps TRBD1 (6 bases). The CDR3 loop spans 13 amino acids. Germline assignment: CDR1 MNHEY and CDR2 SMNVEV (reference sequence). V lost 2 bases and J 2 bases, leaving 6 bases between the germline ends. The CDR3 here is CASSLTGNYGYTF. The CDR3 nucleotides read TGTGCCAGCAGTTTAACAGGGAACTATGGCTACACCTTC.

This clonotype was observed at least ten times. Little can be read into the size of this beta chain, an off-target read in a library designed for alpha chains. The rearrangement joins TRBV5-1 to TRBJ1-4, with TRBD1 matching over 7 bases. The CDR3 length is 15 residues. From germline, CDR1 is SGHRS and CDR2 YFSETQ. Trimming at V came to 0 bases and at J to 1 base, leaving 0 bases not matched to a gene. The CDR3 here is CASSLDRGTNEKLFF. CDR3 in DNA: TGCGCCAGCAGCTTGGACAGGGGAACTAATGAAAAACTGTTTTTT.

In its sample, this clonotype is medium-sized. This beta chain is a stray sequence in a library constructed for alpha chains; its clone size is not meaningful. The V call is TRBV12-3 or TRBV12-4, the J call TRBJ2-2; D unresolved. This CDR3 contains 12 residues. The V end was cut by 3 bases, the J end by 6 bases, with 5 bases between. Written as DNA, the CDR3 is TGTGCCAGCAGTTTCGTTTCCGGGGAGCTGTTTTTT. Protein: CASSFVSGELFF.

This clonotype is medium-sized by share. This beta chain is an off-target read within a library intended for alpha chains, so its frequency means little. V usage is TRBV28 and J usage is TRBJ1-6, with no clear D. Germline V gene data show CDR1 as MDHEN and CDR2 as SYDVKM. V was trimmed by 1 base and J by 10 bases, leaving 14 bases between them. The CDR3 is 15 amino acids. The CDR3 DNA reads as TGTGCCAGCAGTTTATTGCGACATCCGGGGTCACCCCTCCACTTT. The encoded protein is CASSLLRHPGSPLHF.

There are a few counts of this clonotype. Found in a library prepared for alpha chains, this beta chain is an off-target read, and its abundance has little meaning. This chain links TRBV6-5 with TRBJ1-5; D is perhaps TRBD1 (6 bases). CDR1 is MNHEY and CDR2 is SVGAGI in the germline V gene. There are 14 residues in the CDR3. The germline V and J ends were trimmed by 4 bases and 1 base, with 8 bases remaining between them. In DNA form, the CDR3 reads TGTGCCAGCAGTTCTGGGGGCAGCAATCAGCCCCAGCATTTT. Its protein product is CASSSGGSNQPQHF.

This clonotype was recorded a few times. The size of this beta chain means little, since it is a stray read in a library made for alpha chains. J is TRBJ1-2 and V is TRBV29-1; D remains unclear. V gave up 4 bases and J gave up 1 base, with 7 bases separating them. This CDR3 is built from 12 residues. Germline values: CDR1 SQVTM, CDR2 ANQGSEA. In nucleotides, the CDR3 is TGCAGCGTTGGAGGCCTTAACTATGGCTACACCTTC. This encodes CSVGGLNYGYTF.

This clonotype was seen ten or more times. This beta chain came through as a stray read in a library set up for alpha chains, and its size says little. V is TRBV5-1 and J is TRBJ2-1; maybe TRBD2 (7 bases). CDR1 and CDR2 from the germline V gene are SGHRS and YFSETQ. V was trimmed by 0 bases and J by 12 bases, leaving 16 bases between them. The CDR3 loop spans 14 amino acids. CDR3 protein: CASSLAAGAGAQFF. In nucleotides, the CDR3 is TGCGCCAGCAGCTTGGCCGCGGGGGCCGGGGCGCAGTTCTTC. Supplemented by reference TRBV5-1 and TRBJ2-1, the full variable domain reads KAGVTQTPRYLIKTRGQQVTLSCSPISGHRSVSWYQQTPGQGLQFLFEYFSETQRNKGNFPGRFSGRQFSNSRSEMNVSTLELGDSALYLCASSLAAGAGAQFFGPGTRLTVL.

This clonotype was recorded at least ten times. This beta chain is a stray sequence in a library constructed for alpha chains; its clone size is not meaningful. The chain has TRBV7-2 and TRBJ2-7; D remains ambiguous. The CDR3 contains 12 residues. CDR1 and CDR2 (germline): SGHTA, FQGNSA. Trimming shortened V by 3 bases and J by 3 bases, and 6 bases separated the two germline ends. CDR3 in amino acids: CASSFAGYEQYF. For the CDR3, the DNA is TGTGCCAGCAGCTTCGCTGGCTACGAGCAGTACTTC.

Judged by abundance, this clonotype is medium-sized. Little can be read into the size of this beta chain, an off-target read in a library designed for alpha chains. The gene calls are TRBV9 and TRBJ2-2; no reliable D call. The ends were cut back, 0 bases at V and 6 bases at J, with 9 bases in the middle. CDR3 size: 14 residues. CDR1 and CDR2 from the germline V gene are SGDLS and YYNGEE. The CDR3 is CASSVASAPGELFF. The CDR3 DNA is TGTGCCAGCAGCGTAGCGTCGGCCCCCGGGGAGCTGTTTTTT.

Ten or more counts support this clonotype. This beta chain lies outside the target of a library built for alpha chains; its clone size means little. The chain recombines TRBV7-9 with TRBJ1-4; D is undetermined. The CDR3 is 15 amino acids. Between the trimmed V and J ends, which lost 2 bases and 2 bases, there was a span of 9 bases. Germline CDR1 is SEHNR and CDR2 is FQNEAQ (reference sequence). The CDR3 DNA is TGTGCCAGCAGCTTATACGGGCAGACTAATGAAAAACTGTTTTTT. The encoded protein is CASSLYGQTNEKLFF.

Relative to its sample, this clonotype is large (0.1 to 1%). Being off target in a library aimed at alpha chains, this beta chain has a size of little meaning. The chain uses TRBV20-1 and TRBJ2-1, with D perhaps given as TRBD1 or TRBD2 (5 bases each). The length of the CDR3 is 12 residues. V was shortened by 3 bases and J by 10 bases, with 13 bases between the two germline ends. Germline loops: CDR1 DFQATT, CDR2 SNEGSKA (reference sequence). The chain's CDR3 is CSARGTLGEQFF. CDR3 DNA sequence: TGCAGTGCTAGGGGGACCCTGGGGGAGCAGTTCTTC.

This clonotype is medium-sized in the sample. This beta chain lies outside the target of a library built for alpha chains; its clone size means little. V and J are TRBV12-3 or TRBV12-4 and TRBJ1-5; unclear D gene. This CDR3 comprises 12 residues. The V and J ends lost 0 bases and 5 bases respectively, with 2 bases between them. The CDR3 nucleotides are TGTGCCAGCAGTTTAGCTGATCAGCCCCAGCATTTT. It encodes CASSLADQPQHF.

This clonotype is medium-sized. Since the library was made to target alpha chains, this beta chain is a stray read and its abundance is not meaningful. The chain links TRBV2 to TRBJ1-1; D is undetermined. The CDR3 consists of 11 residues. Germline CDR1 reads SNHLY; CDR2 reads FYNNEI. V lost 6 bases and J 5 bases, leaving 7 bases between the germline ends. The CDR3 protein is CASRRETEAFF. Here the CDR3 DNA reads TGTGCCAGCAGGAGGGAGACTGAAGCTTTCTTT.

This clonotype qualifies as medium-sized. A library made for alpha chains picked up this beta chain off target, so its size means little. This chain links TRBV28 with TRBJ2-7; 9 bases match TRBD2. CDR1 MDHEN and CDR2 SYDVKM come from the germline V gene. J gave up 0 bases and V 3 bases, and 6 bases lay outside the gene matches. This CDR3 has 16 amino acids. CDR3: CASSFTLAGLSYEQYF. CDR3 nucleotides: TGTGCCAGCAGTTTCACCCTAGCGGGACTCTCCTACGAGCAGTACTTC.

There are many counts of this clonotype. Because this beta chain is a stray read in a library intended to capture alpha chains, its abundance should not be given much weight. The chain is built from TRBV7-2 and TRBJ2-4, with a weak D call TRBD1 (5 bases). This CDR3 contains 13 residues. The ends were cut back, 3 bases at V and 8 bases at J, with 11 bases in the middle. Germline V gene lookup returns CDR1 SGHTA and CDR2 FQGNSA. CDR3 sequence: CASSLSGRDIQYF. The CDR3 bases are TGTGCCAGCAGCTTGTCAGGGCGCGACATTCAGTACTTC.

A note on this clonotype: This beta chain is an off-target read within a library intended for alpha chains, so its frequency means little. The chain recombines TRBV5-6 with TRBJ2-7; D tentatively fits TRBD1 or TRBD2 (6 bases each). The CDR3 has 16 amino acids. V was pared by 1 base and J by 2 bases, with 16 bases between. Germline V gene sequence: CDR1 SGHDT, CDR2 YYEEEE. The CDR3 DNA reads TGTGCCAGCAGCTTGTGGGGGGCTCCCACAACCTACGAGCAGTACTTC. Its protein is CASSLWGAPTTYEQYF.

Sample share makes this clonotype medium-sized. Because the library targeted alpha chains, this beta chain is an off-target read whose size means little. The genes are TRBV24-1 and TRBJ2-3; D might be TRBD2 (6 bases). There are 17 residues in the CDR3. The ends were cut back, 9 bases at V and 2 bases at J, with 23 bases in the middle. Per germline, CDR1 KGHDR and CDR2 SFDVKD. The CDR3 loop is CATSAGVSSGFTDTQYF. For the CDR3, the DNA is TGTGCCACCTCCGCCGGGGTTAGTAGCGGCTTCACAGATACGCAGTATTTT.

In its sample, this clonotype is medium-sized. Since the library was made to target alpha chains, this beta chain is a stray read and its abundance is not meaningful. This sequence joins TRBV10-3 and TRBJ2-1; D possibly corresponds to TRBD2 (7 bases). The CDR3 runs to 13 residues. CDR1 ENHRY and CDR2 SYGVKD come from the germline V gene. V shed 7 bases and J shed 2 bases, with 9 bases lying between them. The CDR3 spells CAITGGTYNEQFF. DNA of the CDR3: TGTGCCATCACGGGGGGCACCTACAATGAGCAGTTCTTC.

In its sample, this clonotype was seen many times. This beta chain is a stray sequence in a library constructed for alpha chains; its clone size is not meaningful. The chain employs TRBV20-1 and TRBJ2-7, with unresolved D. The CDR3 consists of 9 residues. CDR1 and CDR2 (germline): DFQATT, SNEGSKA (reference sequence). The CDR3 is CGREWEQYF. For the CDR3, the DNA is TGCGGAAGAGAGTGGGAGCAGTACTTC.

By frequency in the sample, this clonotype is large. A library prepared for alpha chains yielded this beta chain as an off-target read; its size is of little meaning. The chain couples TRBV20-1 to TRBJ1-5; D gene ambiguous. Germline V gene lookup returns CDR1 DFQATT and CDR2 SNEGSKA (reference sequence). V lost 5 bases, J lost 0 bases, and 11 bases lay in between. This CDR3 comprises 14 residues. Here the CDR3 DNA reads TGCAGTGCTCCCGACGGGAATAGCAATCAGCCCCAGCATTTT. Translation: CSAPDGNSNQPQHF.

This clonotype was seen repeatedly, ten times or more. For a library built for alpha chains, this beta chain is a stray read; little rests on its size. This chain links TRBV7-8 with TRBJ2-2; either TRBD1 or TRBD2 may supply D (5 bases each). Germline-derived CDR1 and CDR2 are SGHVS and FQNEAQ. The CDR3 loop spans 16 amino acids. Trimming took off 3 bases at V and 2 bases at J, with 13 bases between the two ends. For the CDR3, the DNA is TGTGCCAGCAGCTTTAGGGGAGCGGCAAACACCGGGGAGCTGTTTTTT. Its translation is CASSFRGAANTGELFF.

By share, this clonotype ranks as medium-sized. Little can be read into the size of this beta chain, an off-target read in a library designed for alpha chains. The J gene is TRBJ2-5, the V gene TRBV27; D call uncertain. V was trimmed by 3 bases and J by 2 bases, leaving 4 bases between them. The CDR3 extends over 12 amino acids. Germline V CDR1 and CDR2: MNHEY, SMNVEV (reference sequence). CDR3 DNA: TGTGCCAGCAGTTTCGCTCAAGAGACCCAGTACTTC. Encoded protein: CASSFAQETQYF.

The sample holds many counts of this clonotype. Since the library was made to target alpha chains, this beta chain is a stray read and its abundance is not meaningful. The rearrangement joins TRBV24-1 to TRBJ1-5, with 10 bases fitting TRBD1. V trimming: 3 bases; J trimming: 2 bases; junction bases outside the gene matches: 18. Looked up from germline, CDR1 is KGHDR and CDR2 is SFDVKD. The CDR3 consists of 21 residues. CDR3 bases: TGTGCCACCAGTGATCAACTCAACCGGGACAGGGGAAGAAAGGGCAATCAGCCCCAGCATTTT. Its translation: CATSDQLNRDRGRKGNQPQHF.

Ten or more counts support this clonotype. This beta chain is a stray sequence in a library constructed for alpha chains; its clone size is not meaningful. V gene TRBV18 combines with J gene TRBJ2-5; perhaps TRBD2 as D (6 bases). Germline V lookup: CDR1 KGHSH, CDR2 LQKENI. The CDR3 is made up of 13 amino acids. The germline V and J ends were trimmed by 3 bases and 4 bases, with 9 bases remaining between them. The CDR3 DNA sequence: TGTGCCAGCTCACCGGGGGGAGGAGAGACCCAGTACTTC. This translates into CASSPGGGETQYF. Combining the CDR3 with reference TRBV18 and TRBJ2-5 gives the whole variable domain NAGVMQNPRHLVRRRGQEARLRCSPMKGHSHVYWYRQLPEEGLKFMVYLQKENIIDESGMPKERFSAEFPKEGPSILRIQQVVRGDSAAYFCASSPGGGETQYFGPGTRLLVL.

By share of the sample, this clonotype is medium-sized. This beta chain is an unintended read in a library built for alpha chains; its size means little. V and J are TRBV6-2 or TRBV6-3 and TRBJ2-1; the match to TRBD2 covers 16 bases. CDR3 length: 18 amino acids. Germline CDR1 and CDR2: MNHEY and SVGEGT. The junction had 8 bases not matched to a gene; V was cut back by 2 bases and J by 7 bases. The CDR3 nucleotides read TGTGCCAGCAGTTACCCCGGGACTAGCGGGAGGGCCGGGAATGAGCAGTTCTTC. The encoded protein is CASSYPGTSGRAGNEQFF.